The 27 T cell receptor beta chains reported below all come from one sample, sequenced in a study of beta chain features in type 1 diabetes. Points from the study as a whole: In every one of the four CD4+ subsets, TCRB CDR3s were moderately but significantly shorter in Type 1 diabetes patients.

All of the isolated RNA was reverse transcribed, so expressed TCRB transcripts were sequenced. Assay used: immunoSEQ multiplex PCR; TCRdb lists only in-frame clones, some missing. The sample includes about 650,000 clones, over 10% of them seen just once. For these TCRs, the target antigens are not known. The sequenced material came from naive CD4+ T cells from blood. The receptors originated from a man between 25 and 39 years old with type 1 diabetes.

The J gene is TRBJ1-2, the V gene TRBV6-5, with D maybe TRBD1 (6 bases). Germline CDR1 is MNHEY and CDR2 is SVGAGI. Between the trimmed V and J ends, which lost 5 bases and 4 bases, there was a span of 11 bases. The CDR3 contains 13 residues. DNA for the CDR3: TGTGCCAGCAGTGAACAGGGTGGCTATGGCTACACCTTC. This sequence encodes CASSEQGGYGYTF.

The rearrangement joins TRBV12-5 to TRBJ2-3, with TRBD2 identical over 12 bases. The CDR3 consists of 18 residues. Germline values: CDR1 LGHNT, CDR2 FRNRAP. Trimming cost V 5 bases and J 0 bases; bases outside gene matches: 9. CDR3 coding DNA: TGTGCTAGTGGTCCCCGACTAGCGGGGGACCAGAGCACAGATACGCAGTATTTT. Protein: CASGPRLAGDQSTDTQYF.

As concerns this clone: At one boundary the junction diverges from the germline segment, which might be a read error. The rearrangement uses TRBV7-2 and TRBJ2-2; a weak D match, TRBD1 (5 bases). Looked up from germline, CDR1 is SGHTA and CDR2 is FQGNSA. This CDR3 is built from 17 residues. The CDR3 loop is CASSVAGNRLGTGELFF. DNA for the CDR3: TGTGCCAGCAGCGTAGCAGGGAACCGGTTGGGCACCGGGGAGCTGTTTTTT. Complete variable domain (other parts from reference TRBV7-2 and TRBJ2-2): GAGVSQSPSNKVTEKGKDVELRCDPISGHTALYWYRQSLGQGLEFLIYFQGNSAPDKSGLPSDRFSAERTGGSVSTLTIQRTQQEDSAVYLCASSVAGNRLGTGELFFGEGSRLTVL.

This clone was picked up a small number of times. The chain employs TRBV7-8 and TRBJ2-1; no firm D call. V was cut by 0 bases and J by 2 bases, with 8 bases left in between. The CDR3 is 15 residues long. Germline loops: CDR1 SGHVS, CDR2 FQNEAQ. The CDR3 DNA reads as TGTGCCAGCAGCTTAGCGGACGGCCCCTACAATGAGCAGTTCTTC. The encoded protein is CASSLADGPYNEQFF. Complete variable domain (other parts from reference TRBV7-8 and TRBJ2-1): GAGVSQSPRYKVAKRGQDVALRCDPISGHVSLFWYQQALGQGPEFLTYFQNEAQLDKSGLPSDRFFAERPEGSVSTLKIQRTQQEDSAVYLCASSLADGPYNEQFFGPGTRLTVL.

The chain links TRBV19 to TRBJ2-3; 12 nucleotides match TRBD1. The length of the CDR3 is 14 residues. J gave up 4 bases and V 8 bases, and 4 bases lay outside the gene matches. Germline V gene lookup returns CDR1 LNHDA and CDR2 SQIVND (reference sequence). The CDR3 DNA reads TGTGCCAGTTCCGGGACAGGGGGCCCAGATACGCAGTATTTT. Protein product: CASSGTGGPDTQYF.

The sample holds a few counts of this clone. The chain combines TRBV6-5 with TRBJ2-5; D remains ambiguous. Germline-derived CDR1 and CDR2 are MNHEY and SVGAGI. This CDR3 region has 13 residues. V was shortened by 1 base and J by 1 base, with 4 bases between the two germline ends. CDR3 region: CASSYFLQETQYF. The CDR3, as DNA: TGTGCCAGCAGTTACTTCCTCCAAGAGACCCAGTACTTC.

There are a few counts of this clone. The V call is TRBV7-9, the J call TRBJ2-3; D is unclear. V shed 3 bases and J shed 0 bases, with 10 bases lying between them. The germline V gene has CDR1 SEHNR and CDR2 FQNEAQ (reference sequence). This CDR3 has 15 amino acids. The CDR3 bases are TGTGCCAGCAGCTTGAGACTCGATAGCACAGATACGCAGTATTTT. Translated: CASSLRLDSTDTQYF. The full variable domain, completed using reference TRBV7-9 and TRBJ2-3, is DTGVSQNPRHKITKRGQNVTFRCDPISEHNRLYWYRQTLGQGPEFLTYFQNEAQLEKSRLLSDRFSAERPKGSFSTLEIQRTEQGDSAMYLCASSLRLDSTDTQYFGPGTRLTVL.

V and J are TRBV19 and TRBJ1-5; 8 bases are shared with TRBD1. V trimming: 1 base; J trimming: 1 base; junction bases outside the gene matches: 6. The CDR3 extends over 17 amino acids. The germline V gene has CDR1 LNHDA and CDR2 SQIVND (reference sequence). CDR3 in amino acids: CASSIGGRGPSNQPQHF. The DNA of the CDR3 is TGTGCCAGTAGTATAGGTGGCAGGGGGCCCAGCAATCAGCCCCAGCATTTT.

V is TRBV6-6 and J is TRBJ1-2; no clear D. The ends were cut back, 5 bases at V and 4 bases at J, with 11 bases in the middle. Per germline, CDR1 MNHNY and CDR2 SVGAGI (reference sequence). The CDR3 length is 13 residues. CDR3 loop: CASSNVNTYGYTF. In DNA form, the CDR3 reads TGTGCCAGCAGTAACGTAAACACCTATGGCTACACCTTC.

The rearrangement uses TRBV29-1 and TRBJ2-1; D is ambiguous. CDR3 length: 14 residues. Germline CDR1 SQVTM, CDR2 ANQGSEA. V dropped 7 bases and J dropped 8 bases, with 21 bases sitting between them. The CDR3 region has the DNA TGCAGCGGTGGTATGGGCGACCCGGGCCATGAGCAGTTCTTC. Translating it yields CSGGMGDPGHEQFF.

A note on this clone: The junction shows a germline mismatch at one end, possibly a read error. The V gene is TRBV2, the J gene TRBJ2-3; TRBD2 aligns across 9 bases. CDR1 SNHLY and CDR2 FYNNEI come from the germline V gene. This CDR3 contains 12 residues. Here the CDR3 DNA reads TGTGCCAGCAGTGATATAGCGGGGGCCCATCATTTT. Residues: CASSDIAGAHHF.

V is TRBV6-5 and J is TRBJ1-1; D possibly corresponds to TRBD1 (6 bases). Germline-derived CDR1 and CDR2 are MNHEY and SVGAGI. This CDR3 has 16 residues. Trimming left V 0 bases short and J 1 base short, with 12 bases between. The CDR3 region is CASSYSRTEQNTEAFF. As DNA, the CDR3 is TGTGCCAGCAGTTACTCCAGGACAGAACAGAACACTGAAGCTTTCTTT.

The chain couples TRBV4-3 to TRBJ1-3, with D unclear. Germline V lookup: CDR1 LGHNA, CDR2 YSLEER. The CDR3 runs to 15 residues. The germline V and J ends were trimmed by 1 base and 4 bases, with 11 bases remaining between them. The CDR3 DNA sequence: TGCGCCAGCAGCCAAGGACCCACGGGAGGAAACACCATATATTTT. Residues: CASSQGPTGGNTIYF.

The rearrangement uses TRBV18 and TRBJ1-1; D might be TRBD1 (5 bases). The V end lost 2 bases, the J end lost 8 bases, and 21 bases lay between the germline ends. Germline values: CDR1 KGHSH, CDR2 LQKENI. This CDR3 spans 16 amino acids. The CDR3, as DNA: TGTGCCAGCTCACCATCGGGACGGACGGTTAATGGAGAAGCTTTCTTT. It codes for CASSPSGRTVNGEAFF.

Only a few counts were recorded for this clone. The CDR3 reads CASTRIGQETQYF. The CDR3, as DNA: TGTGCCAGCACCCGCATAGGGCAAGAGACCCAGTACTTC. The chain combines TRBV7-9 with TRBJ2-5; D not resolved. Germline CDR1 reads SEHNR; CDR2 reads FQNEAQ (reference sequence). Trimming took off 7 bases at V and 2 bases at J, with 11 bases between the two ends. This CDR3 contains 13 residues.

About this clone itself: This may arise from a read error, as a much more abundant clone is one base away. This specimen includes other DNA sequences encoding the same CDR3. V is TRBV19 and J is TRBJ2-5; D uncertain. This CDR3 has 11 residues. CDR1 and CDR2 (germline): LNHDA, SQIVND (reference sequence). The V gene lost 0 bases and the J gene lost 4 bases, with 0 bases spanning the gap. The chain's CDR3 is CASSIEETQYF. The DNA of the CDR3 is TGTGCCAGTAGTATAGAAGAGACCCAGTACTTC.

With respect to this clone: This sample also contains other DNA sequences that code for the same CDR3. This sequence joins TRBV5-4 and TRBJ1-2, with unresolved D. Germline CDR1 reads SGHNT; CDR2 reads YYREEE (reference sequence). This CDR3 has 13 residues. Trimming pared 0 bases from V and 4 bases from J, leaving 7 bases between. As DNA, the CDR3 is TGTGCCAGCAGCTTGGCCGGAGGCTATGGCTACACCTTC. It yields the protein CASSLAGGYGYTF.

This clone was observed a handful of times. This chain connects TRBV2 to TRBJ1-2; possible D gene TRBD1, 6 bases. Germline V gene data show CDR1 as SNHLY and CDR2 as FYNNEI. This CDR3 has 12 amino acids. Trimming removed 4 bases from V and 8 bases from J, with 11 bases in between. For the CDR3, the DNA is TGTGCCAGCAGTGGAACAGGGAGCGGCTACACCTTC. It specifies CASSGTGSGYTF.

The CDR3 sequence is CASSVDQEISGANVLTF. CDR3 nucleotide sequence: TGTGCCAGCAGCGTAGATCAGGAAATCTCTGGGGCCAACGTCCTGACTTTC. V usage is TRBV9 and J usage is TRBJ2-6; D ambiguous. The length of the CDR3 is 17 residues. V was cut by 0 bases and J by 0 bases, with 10 bases left in between. The V gene's germline CDR1 is SGDLS and CDR2 YYNGEE.

J is TRBJ1-6 and V is TRBV30, with TRBD1 matching 9 bases. Germline CDR1 is GTSNPN and CDR2 is SVGIG (reference sequence). The CDR3 totals 16 residues. After removal of 2 bases from V and 7 bases from J, the junction contained 9 bases not matched to a gene. Here the CDR3 reads CAWSTGGHGRNSPLHF. The DNA for the CDR3 is TGTGCCTGGAGTACAGGGGGCCACGGTCGGAATTCACCCCTCCACTTT.

The chain uses TRBV7-2 and TRBJ1-6; D is perhaps TRBD1 (6 bases). The CDR3 spans 15 residues. Per the germline V gene, CDR1 is SGHTA and CDR2 is FQGNSA. V was cut by 5 bases and J by 7 bases, with 15 bases left in between. The CDR3, as DNA: TGTGCCAGCAGCATACAGGGTGAAGGAAATTCACCCCTCCACTTT. Protein sequence: CASSIQGEGNSPLHF.

This clone was counted only a few times. V gene TRBV18 combines with J gene TRBJ2-3; 8 bases fit TRBD1. Germline-derived CDR1 and CDR2 are KGHSH and LQKENI. The CDR3 runs to 16 residues. V was clipped by 4 bases and J by 0 bases; unmatched bases: 6. DNA of the CDR3: TGTGCCAGCTCACGCGACAGGGGAAGCAGCACAGATACGCAGTATTTT. Its translation: CASSRDRGSSTDTQYF.

V usage is TRBV5-1 and J usage is TRBJ2-3, with a possible D match to TRBD1 (6 bases). Germline assignment: CDR1 SGHRS and CDR2 YFSETQ. CDR3 length: 16 residues. With 0 bases removed from V and 0 bases from J, the gap between germline ends came to 11 bases. CDR3 region: CASSLGTASSTDTQYF. The CDR3, as DNA: TGCGCCAGCAGCTTGGGGACAGCCTCTAGCACAGATACGCAGTATTTT.

Regarding this clone: This CDR3 is also generated by other DNA sequences in the sample. The chain employs TRBV4-3 and TRBJ1-3; 8 bases line up with TRBD1. The germline gives CDR1 LGHNA, CDR2 YSLEER. V gave up 0 bases and J gave up 2 bases; unmatched junction bases: 0. This CDR3 contains 15 residues. The CDR3 sequence is CASSQDRGPGNTIYF. The DNA for the CDR3 is TGCGCCAGCAGCCAAGACAGGGGGCCTGGAAACACCATATATTTT.

This sequence joins TRBV7-9 and TRBJ2-2, with D perhaps matching TRBD1 (6 bases). The CDR3 has 14 amino acids. Germline CDR1 reads SEHNR; CDR2 reads FQNEAQ (reference sequence). The V end was cut by 10 bases, the J end by 5 bases, with 17 bases between. CDR3 DNA: TGTGCCACCCCTCAGGGGTCGCGAACCGGGGAGCTGTTTTTT. Translated: CATPQGSRTGELFF.

The chain links TRBV7-9 to TRBJ1-2; no clear D. The germline V gene has CDR1 SEHNR and CDR2 FQNEAQ (reference sequence). V lost 8 bases, J lost 2 bases, and 9 bases lay in between. This CDR3 comprises 12 residues. CDR3 sequence reads: CASGTNNYGYTF. The CDR3, as DNA: TGTGCCAGCGGAACGAACAACTATGGCTACACCTTC.

This rearrangement joins TRBV2 to TRBJ2-5, with 10 bases that match TRBD2. With 6 bases clipped from V and 1 base from J, the junction kept 5 bases outside the gene matches. This CDR3 is built from 15 residues. Germline CDR1 and CDR2: SNHLY and FYNNEI. The CDR3 DNA sequence: TGTGCCAGCAGGCTGGTAGCGGGGGGCCAAGAGACCCAGTACTTC. It translates to CASRLVAGGQETQYF.